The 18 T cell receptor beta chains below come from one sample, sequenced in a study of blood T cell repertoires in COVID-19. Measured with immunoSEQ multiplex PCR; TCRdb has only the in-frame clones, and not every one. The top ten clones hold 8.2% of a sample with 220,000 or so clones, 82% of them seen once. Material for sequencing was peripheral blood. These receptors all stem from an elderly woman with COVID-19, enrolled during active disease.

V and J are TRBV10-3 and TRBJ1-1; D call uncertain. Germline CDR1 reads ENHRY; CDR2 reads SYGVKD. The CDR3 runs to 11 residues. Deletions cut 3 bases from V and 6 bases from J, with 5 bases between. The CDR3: CAISDAAEAFF. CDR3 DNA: TGTGCCATCAGTGACGCGGCTGAAGCTTTCTTT.

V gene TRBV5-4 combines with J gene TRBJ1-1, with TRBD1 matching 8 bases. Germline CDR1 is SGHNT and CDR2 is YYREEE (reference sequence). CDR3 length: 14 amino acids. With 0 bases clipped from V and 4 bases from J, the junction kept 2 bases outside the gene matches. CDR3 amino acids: CASSLETGATEAFF. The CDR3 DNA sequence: TGTGCCAGCAGCTTGGAGACAGGGGCCACTGAAGCTTTCTTT.

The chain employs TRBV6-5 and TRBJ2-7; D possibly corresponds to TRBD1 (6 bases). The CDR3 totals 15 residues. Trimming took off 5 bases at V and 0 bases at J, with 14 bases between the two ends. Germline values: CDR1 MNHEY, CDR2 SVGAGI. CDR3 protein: CASSPTGFSSYEQYF. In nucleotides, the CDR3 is TGTGCCAGCAGTCCTACAGGGTTTTCCTCCTACGAGCAGTACTTC.

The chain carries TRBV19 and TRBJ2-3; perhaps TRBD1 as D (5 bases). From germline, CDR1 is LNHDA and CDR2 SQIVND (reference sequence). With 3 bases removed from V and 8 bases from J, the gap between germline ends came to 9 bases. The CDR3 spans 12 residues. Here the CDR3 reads CASSIYQGTQYF. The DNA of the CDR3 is TGTGCCAGTAGTATCTACCAGGGTACGCAGTATTTT.

The CDR3: CAWRVAGPYNEQFF. The CDR3 bases are TGTGCCTGGAGGGTAGCGGGACCTTACAATGAGCAGTTCTTC. The chain joins TRBV30 to TRBJ2-1; TRBD2 matches 8 bases. V shed 3 bases and J 4 bases; nucleotides not matched to a gene: 5. Per the germline V gene, CDR1 is GTSNPN and CDR2 is SVGIG (reference sequence). This CDR3 contains 14 residues.

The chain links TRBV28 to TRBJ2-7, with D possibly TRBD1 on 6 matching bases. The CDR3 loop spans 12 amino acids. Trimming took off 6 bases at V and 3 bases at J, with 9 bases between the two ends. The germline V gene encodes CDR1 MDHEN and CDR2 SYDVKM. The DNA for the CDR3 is TGTGCCAGCAGGGGGACAATCTACGAGCAGTACTTC. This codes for CASRGTIYEQYF.

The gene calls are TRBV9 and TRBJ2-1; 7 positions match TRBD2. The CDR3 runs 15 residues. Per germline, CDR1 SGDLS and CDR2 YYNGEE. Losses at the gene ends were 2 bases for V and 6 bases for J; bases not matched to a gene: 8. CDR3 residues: CASSVGLDEVNEQFF. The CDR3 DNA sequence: TGTGCCAGCAGCGTCGGACTAGACGAGGTCAATGAGCAGTTCTTC.

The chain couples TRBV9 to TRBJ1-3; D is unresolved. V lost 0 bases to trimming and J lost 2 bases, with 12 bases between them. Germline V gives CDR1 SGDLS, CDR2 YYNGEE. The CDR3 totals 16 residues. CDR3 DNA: TGTGCCAGCAGCGTAGCCCCGCCGGGTGCTGGAAACACCATATATTTT. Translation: CASSVAPPGAGNTIYF.

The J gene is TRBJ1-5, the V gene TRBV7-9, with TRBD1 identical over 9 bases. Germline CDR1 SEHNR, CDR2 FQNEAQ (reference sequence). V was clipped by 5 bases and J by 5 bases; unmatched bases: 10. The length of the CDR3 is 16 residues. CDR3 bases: TGTGCCAGCAGCGCGACAGGGGGGGGCCTGTATCAGCCCCAGCATTTT. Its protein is CASSATGGGLYQPQHF.

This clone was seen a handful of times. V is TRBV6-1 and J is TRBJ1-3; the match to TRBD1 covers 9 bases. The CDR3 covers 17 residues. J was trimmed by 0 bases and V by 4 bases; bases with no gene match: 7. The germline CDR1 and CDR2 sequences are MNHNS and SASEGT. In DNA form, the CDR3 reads TGTGCCAGCAGTGTCGTCGGGGACAGGGTCTCTGGAAACACCATATATTTT. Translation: CASSVVGDRVSGNTIYF.

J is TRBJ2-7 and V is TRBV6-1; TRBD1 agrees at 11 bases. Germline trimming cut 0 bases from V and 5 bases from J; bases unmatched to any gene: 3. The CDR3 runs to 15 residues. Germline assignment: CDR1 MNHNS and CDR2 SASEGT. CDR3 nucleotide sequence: TGTGCCAGCAGTGAAGCGGGGACAGGGGGAAACGAGCAGTACTTC. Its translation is CASSEAGTGGNEQYF.

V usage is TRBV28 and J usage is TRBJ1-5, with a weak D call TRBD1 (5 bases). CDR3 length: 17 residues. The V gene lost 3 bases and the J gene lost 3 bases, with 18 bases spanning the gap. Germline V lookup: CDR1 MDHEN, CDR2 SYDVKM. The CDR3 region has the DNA TGTGCCAGCAGTTTCTTCTCCGGGGGGGTACCCAATCAGCCCCAGCATTTT. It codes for CASSFFSGGVPNQPQHF.

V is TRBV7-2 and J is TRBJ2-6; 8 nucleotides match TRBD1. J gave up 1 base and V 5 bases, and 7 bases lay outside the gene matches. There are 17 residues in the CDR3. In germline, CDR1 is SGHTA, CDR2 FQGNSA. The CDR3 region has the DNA TGTGCCAGCAGCCCAGGGGGCTTGAAGTCTGGGGCCAACGTCCTGACTTTC. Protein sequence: CASSPGGLKSGANVLTF.

The CDR3 DNA sequence: TGTGCCACTGAAGCGGGGGGGTCTGATGATACGCAGTATTTT. Translation: CATEAGGSDDTQYF. V gene TRBV15 combines with J gene TRBJ2-3, with TRBD2 matching over 10 bases. The CDR3 spans 14 residues. With V trimmed by 9 bases and J by 6 bases, 9 bases remained unmatched. Germline V gene data show CDR1 as LNHNV and CDR2 as YYDKDF (reference sequence).

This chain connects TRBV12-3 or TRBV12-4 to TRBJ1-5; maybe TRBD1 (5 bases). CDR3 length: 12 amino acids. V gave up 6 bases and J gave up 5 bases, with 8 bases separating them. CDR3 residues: CASSRGDQPQHF. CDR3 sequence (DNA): TGTGCCAGCAGCCGGGGGGATCAGCCCCAGCATTTT.

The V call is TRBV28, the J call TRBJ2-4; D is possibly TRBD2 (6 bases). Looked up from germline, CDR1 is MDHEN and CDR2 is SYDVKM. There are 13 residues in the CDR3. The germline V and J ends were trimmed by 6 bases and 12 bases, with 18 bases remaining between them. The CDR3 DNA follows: TGTGCCAGCAGCTCTCTTCCCAGACTAGATCAGTACTTC. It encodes CASSSLPRLDQYF.

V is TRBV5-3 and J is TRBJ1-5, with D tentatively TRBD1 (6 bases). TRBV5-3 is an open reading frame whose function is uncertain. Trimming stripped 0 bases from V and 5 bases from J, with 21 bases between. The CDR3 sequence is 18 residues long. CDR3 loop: CARSLVGGLRAGYQPQHF. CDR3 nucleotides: TGTGCCAGAAGCTTGGTCGGGGGGCTTCGGGCTGGCTATCAGCCCCAGCATTTT.

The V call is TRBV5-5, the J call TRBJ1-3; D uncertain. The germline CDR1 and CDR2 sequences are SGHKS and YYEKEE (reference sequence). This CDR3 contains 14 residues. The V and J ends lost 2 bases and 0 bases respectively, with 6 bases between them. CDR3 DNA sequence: TGTGCCAGCAGCTTAACAGCCTCTGGAAACACCATATATTTT. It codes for CASSLTASGNTIYF.